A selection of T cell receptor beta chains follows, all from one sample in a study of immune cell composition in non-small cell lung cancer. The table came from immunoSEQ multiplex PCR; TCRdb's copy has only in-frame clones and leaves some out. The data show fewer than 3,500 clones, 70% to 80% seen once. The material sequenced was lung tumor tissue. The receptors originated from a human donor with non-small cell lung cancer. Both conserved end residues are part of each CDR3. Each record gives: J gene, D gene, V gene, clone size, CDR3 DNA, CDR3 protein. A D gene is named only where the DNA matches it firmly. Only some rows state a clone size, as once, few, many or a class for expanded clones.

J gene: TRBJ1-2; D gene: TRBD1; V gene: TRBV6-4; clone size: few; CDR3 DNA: TGTGCCAGCAGCTCGGGACAGAACTATGGCTACACCTTC; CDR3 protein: CASSSGQNYGYTF
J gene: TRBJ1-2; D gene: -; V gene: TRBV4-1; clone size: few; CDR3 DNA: TGCGCCAGCAGCCCTTTCGGGGGGATGGAAGGCTACACCTTC; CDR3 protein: CASSPFGGMEGYTF
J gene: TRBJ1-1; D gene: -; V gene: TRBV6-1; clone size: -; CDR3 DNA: TGTGCCAGCATAGAAGCCCAGATCTTGAACACTGAAGCTTTCTTT; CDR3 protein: CASIEAQILNTEAFF
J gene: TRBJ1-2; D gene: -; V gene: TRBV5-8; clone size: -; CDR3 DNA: TGTGCCAGCAGCTTGGTTAACAGTCGAAACTATGGCTACACCTTC; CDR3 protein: CASSLVNSRNYGYTF
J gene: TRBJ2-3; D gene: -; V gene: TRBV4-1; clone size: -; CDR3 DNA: TGCGCCAGCAGCCAAGCGGGGATGGGGGATACGCAGTATTTT; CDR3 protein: CASSQAGMGDTQYF
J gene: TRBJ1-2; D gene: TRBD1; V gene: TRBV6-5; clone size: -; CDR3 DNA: TGTGCCAGCAGCGCGGACAGGGTCACTGGCTACACCTTC; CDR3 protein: CASSADRVTGYTF
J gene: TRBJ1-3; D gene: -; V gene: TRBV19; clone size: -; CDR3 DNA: TGTGCCAGTAGTATTCAGATGGGACTAGAATCGTCTACCATATATTTT; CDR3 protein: CASSIQMGLESSTIYF
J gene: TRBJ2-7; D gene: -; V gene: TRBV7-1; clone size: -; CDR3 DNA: TGTGCCAGCAGCGGAGACAGGTGGACCTACGAGCAGTACTTC; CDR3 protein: CASSGDRWTYEQYF
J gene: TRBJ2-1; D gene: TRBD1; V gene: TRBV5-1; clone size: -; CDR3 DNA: TGCGCCAGCAGCCTCGGGACAGGTGAACACAATGAGCAGTTCTTC; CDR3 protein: CASSLGTGEHNEQFF
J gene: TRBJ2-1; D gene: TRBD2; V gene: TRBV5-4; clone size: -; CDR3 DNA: TGTGCCAGCAGCCCGGGACTAGCGGGAGCGGGTGAGCAGTTCTTC; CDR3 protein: CASSPGLAGAGEQFF
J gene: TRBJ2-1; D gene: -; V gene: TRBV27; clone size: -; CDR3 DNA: TGTGCCAGCAGTTTCGGAGAGGGCGAGCAGTTCTTC; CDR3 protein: CASSFGEGEQFF
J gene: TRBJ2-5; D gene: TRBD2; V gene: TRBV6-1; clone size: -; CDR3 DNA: TGTGCCCTACATGTAGCGGGAGTGGAGACCCAGTACTTC; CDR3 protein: CALHVAGVETQYF
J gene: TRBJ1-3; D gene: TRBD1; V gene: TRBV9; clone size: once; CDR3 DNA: TGTGCCAGCAGCCCGCGGACAGGGTGGACTGGAAACACCATATATTTT; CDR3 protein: CASSPRTGWTGNTIYF
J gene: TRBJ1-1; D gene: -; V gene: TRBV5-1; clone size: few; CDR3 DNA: TGCGCCAGCAGCTTGGCTGTGGTCGGCACTGAAGCTTTCTTT; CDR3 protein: CASSLAVVGTEAFF
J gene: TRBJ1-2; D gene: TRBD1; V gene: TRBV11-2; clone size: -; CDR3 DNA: TGTGCCAGCAGCCGTAAGACAGGGTCCGGCTACACCTTC; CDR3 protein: CASSRKTGSGYTF
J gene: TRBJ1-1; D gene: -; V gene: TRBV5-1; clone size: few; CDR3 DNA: TGCGCCAGCAGCTTGATTATGAACACTGAAGCTTTCTTT; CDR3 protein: CASSLIMNTEAFF
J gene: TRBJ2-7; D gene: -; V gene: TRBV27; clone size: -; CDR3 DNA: TGTGCCAGCAGTTTAAAACAGGGTTTCTACGAGCAGTACTTC; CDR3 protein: CASSLKQGFYEQYF
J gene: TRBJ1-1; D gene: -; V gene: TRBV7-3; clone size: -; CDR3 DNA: TGTGCCAGCAGCTTAAGTCCGGCACCAGGGACTGAAGCTTTCTTT; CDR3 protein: CASSLSPAPGTEAFF
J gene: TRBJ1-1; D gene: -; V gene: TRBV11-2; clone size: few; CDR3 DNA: TGTGCCAGCAGCTTTCAGTGGAACACTGAAGCTTTCTTT; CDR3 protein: CASSFQWNTEAFF
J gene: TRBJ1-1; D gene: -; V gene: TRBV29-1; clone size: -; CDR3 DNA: TGCAGCGTTGGTGCGACAGGCGAAGCTTTCTTT; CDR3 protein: CSVGATGEAFF
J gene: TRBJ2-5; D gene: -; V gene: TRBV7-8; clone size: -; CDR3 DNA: TGTGCCAGCAGCCCCGACGTGGGGCGCCAAGAGACCCAGTACTTC; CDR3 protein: CASSPDVGRQETQYF
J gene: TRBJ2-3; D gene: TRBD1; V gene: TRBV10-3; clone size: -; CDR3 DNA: TGTGCCATCAGGGCAGGGGGCAGTGGCACAGATACGCAGTATTTT; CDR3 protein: CAIRAGGSGTDTQYF
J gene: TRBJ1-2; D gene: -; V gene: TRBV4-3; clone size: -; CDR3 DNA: TGCGCCAGCAGCCAAGATACCGGAGGGTTTAACTATGGCTACACCTTC; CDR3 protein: CASSQDTGGFNYGYTF
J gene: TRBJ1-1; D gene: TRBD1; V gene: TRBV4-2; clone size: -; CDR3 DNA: TGTGCCAGCAGCTTTGACAGGGAGAGTATTAGTTGGACTGAAGCTTTCTTT; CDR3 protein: CASSFDRESISWTEAFF
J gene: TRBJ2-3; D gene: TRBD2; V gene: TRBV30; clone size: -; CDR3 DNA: TGTGCCTGGGCCACCGGGGGACTAGCGGCCATCACAGATACGCAGTATTTT; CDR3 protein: CAWATGGLAAITDTQYF
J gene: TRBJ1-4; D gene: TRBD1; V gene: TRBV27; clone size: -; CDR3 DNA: TGTGCCAGCAGTTTGAGACAGGGTGAAAAACTGTTTTTT; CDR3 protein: CASSLRQGEKLFF
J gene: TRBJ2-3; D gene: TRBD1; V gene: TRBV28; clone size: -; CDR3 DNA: TGTGCCAGCAGTTTACCCCGGACAGGGTTTGCAGATACGCAGTATTTT; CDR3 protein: CASSLPRTGFADTQYF
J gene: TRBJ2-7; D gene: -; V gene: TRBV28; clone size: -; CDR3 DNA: TGTGCCAGCAGTTGGCAGGGGCAGGGCGAGCAGTACTTC; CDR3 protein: CASSWQGQGEQYF
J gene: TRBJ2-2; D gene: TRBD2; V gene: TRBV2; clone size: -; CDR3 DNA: TGTGCCAGCAGTGAACGGGGGGCGGCTAGCGGGACCGGGGAGCTGTTTTTT; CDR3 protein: CASSERGAASGTGELFF
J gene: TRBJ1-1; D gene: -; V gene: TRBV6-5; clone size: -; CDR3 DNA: TGTGCCAGCAGTTCTAGGTGGGGGGGGAACACTGAAGCTTTCTTT; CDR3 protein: CASSSRWGGNTEAFF
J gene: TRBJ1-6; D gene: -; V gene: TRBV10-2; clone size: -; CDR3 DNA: TGCGCCAGCAGTGACTCCGGGGTTCGGGGTTCACCCCTCCACTTT; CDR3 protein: CASSDSGVRGSPLHF
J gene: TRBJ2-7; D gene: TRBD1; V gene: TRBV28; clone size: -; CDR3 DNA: TGTGCCAGCAGCCAGCGGACAGGGTTTTCCTACGAGCAGTACTTC; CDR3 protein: CASSQRTGFSYEQYF
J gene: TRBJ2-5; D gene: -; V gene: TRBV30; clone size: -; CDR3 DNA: TGTGCCTGGAGTCGGGGGGCGGGGACCCAGTACTTC; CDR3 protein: CAWSRGAGTQYF
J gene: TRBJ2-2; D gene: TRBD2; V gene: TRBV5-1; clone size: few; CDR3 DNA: TGCGCCAGCAGCTTGACTAGCGCTCGCCGGGCCGGGGAGCTGTTTTTT; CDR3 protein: CASSLTSARRAGELFF
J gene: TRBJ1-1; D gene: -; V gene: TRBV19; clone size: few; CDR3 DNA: TGTGCCAGTAGTCACCCCGATCCACAACGTTTGAACACTGAAGCTTTCTTT; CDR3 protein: CASSHPDPQRLNTEAFF
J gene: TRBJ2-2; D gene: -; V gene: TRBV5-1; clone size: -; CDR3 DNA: TGCGCCACCACGGACACTTCGAACACCGGGGAGCTGTTTTTT; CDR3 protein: CATTDTSNTGELFF
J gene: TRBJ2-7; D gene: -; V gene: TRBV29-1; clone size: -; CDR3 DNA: TGCAGCGCCGACGTCCTAGGTCAAGGCGAGCAGTACTTC; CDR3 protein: CSADVLGQGEQYF
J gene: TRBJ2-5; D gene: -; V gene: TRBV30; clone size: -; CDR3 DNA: TGTGCCTGGACTCCAAGGTCGGGGGTTCGGGAGACCCAGTACTTC; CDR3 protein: CAWTPRSGVRETQYF
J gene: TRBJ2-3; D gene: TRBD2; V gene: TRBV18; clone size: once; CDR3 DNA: TGTGCCAACCCCCCGATAGCGGGAGATGGGACGCAGTATTTT; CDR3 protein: CANPPIAGDGTQYF
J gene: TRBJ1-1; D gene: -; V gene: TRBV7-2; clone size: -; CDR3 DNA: TGTGCCAGCAGCCGACAGTTCACTGAAGCTTTCTTT; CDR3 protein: CASSRQFTEAFF